This TCR beta chain was observed in a study of blood T cell repertoires in COVID-19. Assay used: immunoSEQ multiplex PCR; TCRdb lists only in-frame clones, some missing. The sample shows 110,000 to 150,000 clones, roughly 80% of them seen only once. Seattle participants joined during active infection and were tracked over time. CDR1 and CDR2 (germline): MDHEN, SYDVKM. Trimming shortened V by 1 base and J by 6 bases, and 9 bases separated the two germline ends. This CDR3 comprises 14 residues. The table lists this clone with a count of one. The sequenced sample was peripheral blood. This chain connects TRBV28 to TRBJ1-4; D gene unclear. The clonotype originates from a woman between 70 and 85 years old with COVID-19, enrolled during active disease. The CDR3 loop is CASSLFDTDEKLFF. CDR3 coding DNA: TGTGCCAGCAGTTTATTCGACACCGATGAAAAACTGTTTTTT.